Listed here are 20 T cell receptor beta chains from one sample, sequenced in a study of T-cell reconstitution after alpha-beta-depleted transplantation in children. A library of TCRbeta sequences, prepared with unique molecular identifiers, was generated. TCRdb analysed the PCR reads with MiXCR anew, one entry per CDR3 protein. The data hold around 440,000 distinct CDR3 sequences, with about 16% observed a single time. Sequenced material: PBMCs, mostly from graft donor cells, taken 360 days after TCRalphabeta/CD19-depleted stem cell transplant. These receptors were taken from a boy under three years old who had a stem cell transplant for Wiskott-Aldrich syndrome, so the T cells may come from the graft donor.

V is TRBV20-1 and J is TRBJ2-1; 12 bases map to TRBD2. CDR3 length: 13 amino acids. J lost 6 bases, V lost 5 bases, and 2 bases had no gene match. Germline loops: CDR1 DFQATT, CDR2 SNEGSKA (reference sequence). CDR3 bases: TGCAGTGCTCGACTAGCGGGAGTCAATGAGCAGTTCTTC. Its protein is CSARLAGVNEQFF.

J is TRBJ2-7 and V is TRBV29-1; D is possibly TRBD2 (6 bases). Trimming pared 3 bases from V and 1 base from J, leaving 7 bases between. The CDR3 extends over 12 amino acids. The germline V gene has CDR1 SQVTM and CDR2 ANQGSEA. DNA for the CDR3: TGCAGCGTTGAGGAGGGGTCCTACGAGCAGTACTTC. Translated, it gives CSVEEGSYEQYF.

This clonotype turned up a few times. For the CDR3, the DNA is TGCAGTGCGGCCCTCACAGATACGCAGTATTTT. It specifies CSAALTDTQYF. The chain links TRBV20-1 to TRBJ2-3; D is unresolved. Trimming removed 6 bases at V and 2 bases at J, with 6 bases between. The CDR3 is made up of 11 amino acids. Germline V lookup: CDR1 DFQATT, CDR2 SNEGSKA (reference sequence).

This clonotype was detected ten times or more. The gene calls are TRBV5-1 and TRBJ2-1, with 11 bases that match TRBD2. Trimming removed 2 bases from V and 5 bases from J; junction bases left unmatched: 3. Germline loops: CDR1 SGHRS, CDR2 YFSETQ. This CDR3 has 15 residues. The CDR3 sequence is CASSFLAGGNNEQFF. CDR3 nucleotides: TGCGCCAGCAGCTTCCTAGCGGGAGGTAACAATGAGCAGTTCTTC.

This clonotype was counted between two and nine times. V gene TRBV11-2 combines with J gene TRBJ2-4, with no clear D. Germline CDR1 reads SGHAT; CDR2 reads FQNNGV. The CDR3 runs 15 residues. V lost 5 bases, J lost 2 bases, and 13 bases lay in between. CDR3: CASSPSLNTKNIQYF. The CDR3 DNA reads as TGTGCCAGCAGCCCGAGTCTTAATACCAAAAACATTCAGTACTTC.

This clonotype was found a few times. This sequence joins TRBV18 and TRBJ1-1; 10 bases agree with TRBD1. Germline CDR1 and CDR2: KGHSH and LQKENI. V dropped 4 bases and J dropped 0; count of bases not matched to a gene: 5. The CDR3 spans 16 residues. DNA of the CDR3: TGTGCCAGCTCACGCGGGACAGGGGCTGTGAACACTGAAGCTTTCTTT. It translates to CASSRGTGAVNTEAFF. The whole variable domain, filled in from reference TRBV18 and TRBJ1-1, reads NAGVMQNPRHLVRRRGQEARLRCSPMKGHSHVYWYRQLPEEGLKFMVYLQKENIIDESGMPKERFSAEFPKEGPSILRIQQVVRGDSAAYFCASSRGTGAVNTEAFFGQGTRLTVV.

This clonotype was recorded a few times. The chain has TRBV4-2 and TRBJ2-7, with TRBD2 matching over 12 bases. The CDR3 is 20 residues long. J lost 0 bases, V lost 0 bases, and 12 bases had no gene match. CDR1 and CDR2 (germline): LGHNA, YNFKEQ. The CDR3 region is CASSQDMGLAGLLFSYEQYF. The CDR3, as DNA: TGTGCCAGCAGCCAAGATATGGGACTAGCGGGCCTACTTTTCTCCTACGAGCAGTACTTC.

This clonotype has only a few counts. In nucleotides, the CDR3 is TGTGCCAGCTCAAACCATGGACTAGCGGGGAGGGGGAATGAGCAGTTCTTC. Its protein product is CASSNHGLAGRGNEQFF. The chain recombines TRBV12-3 or TRBV12-4 with TRBJ2-1, with 12 bases identical to TRBD2. Germline trimming cut 8 bases from V and 7 bases from J; bases unmatched to any gene: 15. The CDR3 runs to 17 residues.

The V gene is TRBV6-1, the J gene TRBJ2-6; tentative D call: TRBD2 (6 bases). V was shortened by 6 bases and J by 0 bases, with 18 bases between the two germline ends. Germline V gives CDR1 MNHNS, CDR2 SASEGT. CDR3 length: 18 residues. The CDR3 is CASSLIPGLLSGANVLTF. The CDR3 nucleotides are TGTGCCAGCAGCCTAATTCCGGGACTGCTCTCTGGGGCCAACGTCCTGACTTTC.

The chain employs TRBV9 and TRBJ1-2; a possible D gene is TRBD1 (5 bases). The CDR3 length is 11 residues. Looked up from germline, CDR1 is SGDLS and CDR2 is YYNGEE. Trimming took 5 bases from V and 8 from J, leaving 10 bases between them. In DNA form, the CDR3 reads TGTGCCAGCAGGGGACTGGGAGGCTACACCTTC. Translating it yields CASRGLGGYTF.

This clonotype turned up a few times. The rearrangement joins TRBV6-2 or TRBV6-3 to TRBJ2-7; either TRBD1 or TRBD2 may fit D (5 bases each). The CDR3 consists of 20 residues. Per the germline V gene, CDR1 is MNHEY and CDR2 is SVGEGT. The V end was cut by 4 bases, the J end by 0 bases, with 28 bases between. The CDR3 DNA reads as TGTGCCAGCAGTTCGATGATAACCGGGACCCCCAAGTCCCTCTCCTACGAGCAGTACTTC. The encoded protein is CASSSMITGTPKSLSYEQYF.

J is TRBJ2-5 and V is TRBV18, with 8 bases fitting TRBD1. In germline, CDR1 is KGHSH, CDR2 LQKENI. The CDR3 sequence is 14 residues long. J lost 5 bases, V lost 3 bases, and 5 bases had no gene match. The CDR3 region has the DNA TGTGCCAGCTCACCGACAGGGGTAGCGGAGACCCAGTACTTC. Amino acids: CASSPTGVAETQYF.

The chain joins TRBV7-2 to TRBJ2-1, with D unresolved. The CDR3 contains 12 residues. CDR1 is SGHTA, CDR2 FQGNSA, per germline. Trimming stripped 7 bases from V and 8 bases from J, with 12 bases between. CDR3 in DNA: TGTGCCAGCACCCGCCTTTGGGATGAGCAGTTCTTC. Its translation is CASTRLWDEQFF. The entire variable domain, with the rest obtained from reference TRBV7-2 and TRBJ2-1, is as follows: GAGVSQSPSNKVTEKGKDVELRCDPISGHTALYWYRQSLGQGLEFLIYFQGNSAPDKSGLPSDRFSAERTGGSVSTLTIQRTQQEDSAVYLCASTRLWDEQFFGPGTRLTVL.

The chain employs TRBV28 and TRBJ2-7; 9 bases are a match to TRBD1. CDR1 and CDR2 from the germline V gene are MDHEN and SYDVKM. V dropped 3 bases and J dropped 5; count of bases not matched to a gene: 14. CDR3 length: 17 residues. CDR3 coding DNA: TGTGCCAGCAGTTTTGGTCCGCCCGGGACAGGGCGCCACGAGCAGTACTTC. It encodes CASSFGPPGTGRHEQYF.

The gene calls are TRBV25-1 and TRBJ2-1; D uncertain. The CDR3 contains 15 residues. Germline assignment: CDR1 MGHDK and CDR2 SYGVNS. Trimming removed 4 bases from V and 6 bases from J, with 16 bases in between. CDR3 nucleotides: TGTGCCAGCAGTGTTTCCGCTAGAAGGCGCAATGAGCAGTTCTTC. It translates to CASSVSARRRNEQFF.

This chain connects TRBV4-1 to TRBJ2-1; D tentatively reads TRBD1 or TRBD2 (5 bases each). The CDR3 spans 18 residues. Between the trimmed V and J ends, which lost 4 bases and 0 bases, there was a span of 19 bases. Germline CDR1 is MGHRA and CDR2 is YSYEKL. The CDR3 sequence is CASSPSRDPRSSYNEQFF. DNA for the CDR3: TGCGCCAGCAGCCCATCCCGGGACCCTAGGAGCTCCTACAATGAGCAGTTCTTC.

In this sample, this clonotype turned up many times. One junction end disagrees with the germline gene, perhaps due to a read error. The rearrangement links TRBV5-1 to TRBJ2-5; D possibly corresponds to TRBD1 (6 bases). The CDR3 is 13 amino acids. In germline, CDR1 is SGHRS, CDR2 YFSETQ. The CDR3 DNA sequence: TGTGCCAGCAGTTTAGGGGGCCAAGAGACCCAGTACTTC. Translated: CASSLGGQETQYF. The full variable domain, completed using reference TRBV5-1 and TRBJ2-5, is KAGVTQTPRYLIKTRGQQVTLSCSPISGHRSVSWYQQTPGQGLQFLFEYFSETQRNKGNFPGRFSGRQFSNSRSEMNVSTLELGDSALYLCASSLGGQETQYFGPGTRLLVL.

This clonotype occurred a few times. V gene TRBV20-1 combines with J gene TRBJ2-3; 7 bases agree with TRBD1. The CDR3 spans 17 residues. Per the germline V gene, CDR1 is DFQATT and CDR2 is SNEGSKA (reference sequence). The trim removed 2 bases at V and 1 base at J, leaving 12 bases unmatched. The CDR3 sequence is CSARPTGTVEGTDTQYF. The CDR3 region has the DNA TGCAGTGCTAGACCAACCGGGACAGTAGAAGGCACAGATACGCAGTATTTT.

This clonotype was seen many times. An end of the junction differs from the germline gene, which may be a read error. This rearrangement joins TRBV5-1 to TRBJ2-3; D uncertain. The germline V gene has CDR1 SGHRS and CDR2 YFSETQ. The CDR3 totals 14 residues. The DNA for the CDR3 is TGTGCCAGCAGTTTGGGAACGCGCACAGATACGCAGTATTTT. It encodes CASSLGTRTDTQYF.

The chain uses TRBV5-1 and TRBJ2-5; 13 bases are shared with TRBD2. The CDR3 extends over 16 amino acids. V was clipped by 6 bases and J by 2 bases; unmatched bases: 7. CDR1 is SGHRS, CDR2 YFSETQ, per germline. The CDR3 spells CASTRLAGGPQETQYF. Written as DNA, the CDR3 is TGCGCCAGCACGCGACTAGCGGGGGGACCACAAGAGACCCAGTACTTC.